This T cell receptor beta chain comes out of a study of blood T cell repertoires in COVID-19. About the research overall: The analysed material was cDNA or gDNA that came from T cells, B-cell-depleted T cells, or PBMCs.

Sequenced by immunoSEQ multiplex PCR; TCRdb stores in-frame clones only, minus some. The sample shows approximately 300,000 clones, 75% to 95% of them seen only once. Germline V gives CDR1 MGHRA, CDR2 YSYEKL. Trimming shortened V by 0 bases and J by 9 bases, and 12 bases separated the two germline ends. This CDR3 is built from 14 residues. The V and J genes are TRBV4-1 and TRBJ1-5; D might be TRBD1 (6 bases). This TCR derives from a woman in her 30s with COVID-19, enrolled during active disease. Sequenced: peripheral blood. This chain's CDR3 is CASSQDTGPWPQHF. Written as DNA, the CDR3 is TGCGCCAGCAGCCAAGATACAGGGCCATGGCCCCAGCATTTT.